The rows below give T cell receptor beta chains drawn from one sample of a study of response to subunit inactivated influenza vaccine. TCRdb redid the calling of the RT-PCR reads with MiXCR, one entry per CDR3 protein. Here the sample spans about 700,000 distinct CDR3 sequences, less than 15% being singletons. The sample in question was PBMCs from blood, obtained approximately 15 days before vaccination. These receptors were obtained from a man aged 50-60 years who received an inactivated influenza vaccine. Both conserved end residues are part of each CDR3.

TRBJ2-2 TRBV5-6 CASSWRRGFFGELFF
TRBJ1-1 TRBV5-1 CASSLMLNTEAFF
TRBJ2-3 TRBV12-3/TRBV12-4 CASSLFGREVGDTQYF
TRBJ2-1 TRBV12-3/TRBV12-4 CASTLAPGNEQFF
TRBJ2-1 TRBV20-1 CSATLRNNEQFF
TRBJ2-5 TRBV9 CASSAKGQSQETQYF
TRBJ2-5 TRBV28 CASSTKQGIGETQYF
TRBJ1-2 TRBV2 CASSAANYGYTF
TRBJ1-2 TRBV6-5 CASSYRPNPGQNGYTF
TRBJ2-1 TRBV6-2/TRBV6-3 CASATSGKNNEQFF
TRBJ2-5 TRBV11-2 CASSSFMAGETQYF
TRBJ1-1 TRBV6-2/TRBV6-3 CASSYSGLPEAFF
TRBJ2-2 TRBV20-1 CSASRGSGELFF
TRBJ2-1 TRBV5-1 CASSPGGGSYNEQFF
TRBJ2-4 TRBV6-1 CASSQTSGGASKNIQYF
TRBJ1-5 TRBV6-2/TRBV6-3 CASRTGVTNQPQHF
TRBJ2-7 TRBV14 CASSLLGGYYEQYF
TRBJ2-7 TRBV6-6 CASRPGGPYEQYF
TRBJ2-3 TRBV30 CAWRGLQTDTQYF
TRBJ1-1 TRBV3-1 CASSWTGGAEAFF
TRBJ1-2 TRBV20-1 CSPYPDGRQNYGYTF
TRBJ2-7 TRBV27 CASSSLRGEQYF
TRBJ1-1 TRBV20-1 CSVLTQNTEAFF
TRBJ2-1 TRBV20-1 CSARWGGTGTNEQFF
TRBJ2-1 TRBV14 CASSQLAGALGHEQFF
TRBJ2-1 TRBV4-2 CASSALSYNEQFF
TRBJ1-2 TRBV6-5 CATRLNYGYTF
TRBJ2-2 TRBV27 CASSLNGLKNTGELFF
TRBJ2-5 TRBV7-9 CASSLEPTKETQYF
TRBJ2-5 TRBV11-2 CASSSPYTRETQYF
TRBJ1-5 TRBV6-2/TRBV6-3 CASSYSLRRSNQPQHF
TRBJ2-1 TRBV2 CASSEPSGGAIQQFF
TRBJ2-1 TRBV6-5 CATRTTYNEQFF
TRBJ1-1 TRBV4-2 CASSQEGLTEAFF
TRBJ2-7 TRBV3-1 CASSLRQGEPYEQYF
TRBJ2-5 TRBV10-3 CAISDGETQYF
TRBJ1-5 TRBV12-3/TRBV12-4 CASSWTGENSNQPQHF
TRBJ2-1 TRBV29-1 CSVEPDSGGAGNEQFF
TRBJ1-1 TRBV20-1 CSASGVGTEAFF
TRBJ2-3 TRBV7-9 CASSQLTDTQYF
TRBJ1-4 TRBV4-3 CASSQDVQRTNEKLFF
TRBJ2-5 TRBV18 CASSPTGLETQYF
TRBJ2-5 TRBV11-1 CASSSARDSKETQYF
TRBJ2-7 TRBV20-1 CSAKTGQGASYEQYF
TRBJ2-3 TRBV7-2 CASSGRLAGGPTDTQYF
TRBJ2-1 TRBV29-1 CSVESLAGVRSEQFF
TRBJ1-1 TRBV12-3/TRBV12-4 CASSTWDRGNTEAFF
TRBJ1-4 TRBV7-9 CASSWTGRNEKLFF
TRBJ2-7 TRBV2 CASSANPGTAGTSYEQYF
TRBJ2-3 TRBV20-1 CSAIPDRGTDTQYF
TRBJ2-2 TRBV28 CASRRLARTGELFF
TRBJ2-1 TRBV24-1 CATSDRASGRAYNEQFF
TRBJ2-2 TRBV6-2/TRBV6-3 CASTHQGLATGELFF
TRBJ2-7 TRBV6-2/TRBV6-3 CTSSIAGITYEQYF
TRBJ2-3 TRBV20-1 CSASSVSTDTQYF